This T cell receptor beta chain was documented in a study of neurological immune-mediated disorders. Study observations and caveats: In HTLV-1-associated myelopathy, TCR clonal expansion was greatest, and in multiple sclerosis it was least, below healthy controls. None of the CDR3 amino acid sequences in expanded clones turned up in more than one subject, which points to private repertoires in all groups.

This clonotype has at least ten counts. Its antigen is currently unknown. Per germline, CDR1 SNHLY and CDR2 FYNNEI. The CDR3 covers 11 residues. The ends were cut back, 7 bases at V and 5 bases at J, with 9 bases in the middle. TCRdb recomputed calls from the 5' RACE reads with MiXCR, one row per CDR3 protein. The top ten clones hold approximately 3.7% of a sample with around 69,000 distinct CDR3 sequences, around 3.7% of them seen once. The rearrangement uses TRBV2 and TRBJ2-7; the D call may be TRBD1 or TRBD2 (5 bases each). Sequenced sample: PBMCs. The receptor was isolated from a man in his forties with multiple sclerosis. In DNA form, the CDR3 reads TGTGCCAGCAACCAGGGAGACGAGCAGTACTTC. It encodes CASNQGDEQYF. The full variable domain, its missing parts supplied by reference TRBV2 and TRBJ2-7, is EPEVTQTPSHQVTQMGQEVILRCVPISNHLYFYWYRQILGQKVEFLVSFYNNEISEKSEIFDDQFSVERPDGSNFTLKIRSTKLEDSAMYFCASNQGDEQYFGPGTRLTVT.